Shown below are 18 T cell receptor beta chains from a single sample sequenced in a study of T cells in women clearing cervical HPV infection (dated by TCRdb to 2016 to 2018). The library was made by the immunoSEQ multiplex PCR assay. Entries here come from immuneACCESS through TCRdb and include only in-frame sequences with V and J called. Some clones fail to appear in such tables; in the studies checked, an unresolved V gene covers under half of the shortfall, and the cause of the remainder is unknown. The sample table records 20,000 to 25,000 clones. The top ten hold around 24% of the sample. The sample taken for sequencing was blood buffy coat. These receptors came from a woman between 18 and 70 years old with a cervical HPV16 infection that either progressed to CIN3+ or cleared (not recorded which).

This chain's CDR3 is CASRYTGGNQPQHF. Partial CDR3 DNA: TGTGCCAGCAGGTATACAGGGGGCAATCAGCCC. The chain employs TRBV2 and TRBJ1-5; 7 bases align to TRBD1. The CDR3 extends 3 residues past the end of the read, so its final part is completed from the germline J gene. Trimming took 6 bases from V and 2 from J; bases not matched to a gene: 4. This CDR3 has 14 residues. Germline CDR1 reads SNHLY; CDR2 reads FYNNEI.

About this clone: Coverage ceases 3 residues before the CDR3 finishes, and the germline J gene fills in the end. The V call is TRBV6-2 or TRBV6-3, the J call TRBJ2-4; TRBD2 matches 7 bases. The CDR3 sequence is 15 residues long. The germline gives CDR1 MNHEY, CDR2 SVGEGT. V lost 3 bases and J lost 1; bases outside the gene matches: 3. CDR3 bases read: TGTGCCAGCAGTTATAGGGAGGGGGCCAAAAACATT. It translates to CASSYREGAKNI. The whole CDR3 is CASSYREGAKNIQYF.

A word on this clone: The CDR3 end falls 3 residues outside the read, so it is completed with the germline J gene. This chain uses TRBV7-9 with TRBJ1-5, with D maybe TRBD1 (6 bases). The germline gives CDR1 SEHNR, CDR2 FQNEAQ (reference sequence). This CDR3 is 14 amino acids long. The ends were cut back, 5 bases at V and 7 bases at J, with 15 bases in the middle. The CDR3 DNA, read in part, is TGTGCCAGCAGCCCCGGTGGGGGCGGGCAGCCC. This sequence encodes CASSPGGGGQP. The CDR3 in full is CASSPGGGGQPQHF.

Concerning this clone: The observed sequence ends 3 residues before the CDR3 terminus, with the missing tail filled in from the germline J gene. The chain joins TRBV12-3 or TRBV12-4 to TRBJ2-7, with TRBD1 identical over 9 bases. The trim removed 6 bases at V and 3 bases at J, leaving 9 bases unmatched. The CDR3 length is 15 residues. The CDR3 is CASSAPGQGNYEQYF. The sequenced part of the CDR3 DNA is TGTGCCAGCAGCGCACCGGGACAGGGAAACTACGAG.

Notes on this clone: The germline gene is not matched at one end of the junction; a read error may be the cause. The CDR3 sequence: CASSPPVQYADAQYF. The DNA read from the CDR3 is TGTGCCAGCAGCCCCCCCGTACAATACGCAGATGCG. The chain combines TRBV7-9 with TRBJ2-3; no firm D call. The read finishes 3 residues shy of the CDR3 end, and the germline J gene is used to complete it. The CDR3 is 15 residues long. Germline loops: CDR1 SEHNR, CDR2 FQNEAQ (reference sequence).

Of note for this clone: The CDR3 goes on 3 residues after the read ends, and that part is filled in from the germline J gene. The sample has other DNA sequences that encode this CDR3 too. V gene TRBV30 combines with J gene TRBJ1-3, with 7 bases that match TRBD1. V was pared by 0 bases and J by 5 bases, with 10 bases of the junction left unmatched. The CDR3 is 16 residues long. Germline V gene data show CDR1 as GTSNPN and CDR2 as SVGIG (reference sequence). The part of the CDR3 DNA that was read is TGTGCCTGGAGTGTACCGACAGGGTGGTTAAGAAACACC. This translates into CAWSVPTGWLRNT. Given in full, the CDR3 is CAWSVPTGWLRNTIYF.

Worth noting for this clone: The CDR3 end lies 3 residues beyond the end of the read and is filled in from the germline J gene. This chain joins TRBV20-1 and TRBJ1-1; D ambiguous. V lost 8 bases, J lost 7 bases, and 20 bases lay in between. Per the germline V gene, CDR1 is DFQATT and CDR2 is SNEGSKA (reference sequence). The CDR3 is 13 amino acids. This chain's CDR3 is CSLFRGQRGEAFF. Partial CDR3 DNA: TGCAGTTTGTTTCGCGGGCAGCGGGGTGAA.

Concerning this clone: The DNA ends 3 residues before the CDR3 does, and the rest of the CDR3 is filled in from the germline J gene. The gene calls are TRBV29-1 and TRBJ2-3; TRBD1 aligns across 8 bases. After removal of 6 bases from V and 1 base from J, the junction contained 6 bases not matched to a gene. This CDR3 contains 14 residues. The germline CDR1 and CDR2 sequences are SQVTM and ANQGSEA. CDR3 in amino acids: CSVTPGQGTDTQYF. CDR3 DNA (partial): TGCAGCGTCACCCCGGGACAGGGCACAGATACG.

In the case of this clone: The read terminates 3 residues before the CDR3 end, so the remaining end is supplied by the germline J gene. The chain recombines TRBV2 with TRBJ1-2; TRBD1 is a possible D gene (6 bases). This CDR3 is 13 amino acids long. CDR1 is SNHLY, CDR2 FYNNEI, per germline. Partial CDR3 DNA: TGTGCCAGCAGTTCAGACAGGACGCGGGGC. It translates to CASSSDRTRG. The CDR3 in full is CASSSDRTRGYTF. Full variable domain (outside the CDR3, taken from reference TRBV2 and TRBJ1-2): EPEVTQTPSHQVTQMGQEVILRCVPISNHLYFYWYRQILGQKVEFLVSFYNNEISEKSEIFDDQFSVERPDGSNFTLKIRSTKLEDSAMYFCASSSDRTRGYTFGSGTRLTVV.

About this clone itself: Sequencing ends 3 residues short of the CDR3 end; the germline J gene provides the rest. The chain uses TRBV20-1 and TRBJ2-3; 8 bases map to TRBD2. Unmatched junction bases numbered 6, after V lost 3 bases and J lost 1 base. The CDR3 covers 15 residues. Germline V lookup: CDR1 DFQATT, CDR2 SNEGSKA (reference sequence). CDR3 protein: CSARGLAGRTDTQYF. CDR3 DNA (partial): TGCAGTGCTAGGGGATTAGCGGGGCGCACAGATACG.

Comments on this clone: The read ends 3 residues before the CDR3 terminus; that terminus is restored from the germline J gene. This chain uses TRBV2 with TRBJ2-1; 9 bases fit TRBD1. The CDR3 runs 16 residues. Looked up from germline, CDR1 is SNHLY and CDR2 is FYNNEI. Germline trimming cut 5 bases from V and 1 base from J; bases unmatched to any gene: 6. The CDR3 spells CASSPNRGLSYNEQFF. The sequenced part of the CDR3 DNA is TGTGCCAGCAGTCCCAACAGGGGGCTTTCCTACAATGAG.

On this clone itself: The read ends 3 residues before the CDR3 terminus; that terminus is restored from the germline J gene. J is TRBJ2-7 and V is TRBV7-8, with D possibly matching TRBD2 (6 bases). Germline V CDR1 and CDR2: SGHVS, FQNEAQ. The CDR3 loop spans 16 amino acids. V was clipped by 5 bases and J by 1 base, with 18 bases between them. The covered CDR3 bases are TGTGCCAGCAGCCAATTATGGGGGGTATTGTCCTACGAG. Protein: CASSQLWGVLSYE. In full, the CDR3 is CASSQLWGVLSYEQYF.

As to this clone: The read is 3 residues too short to cover the CDR3 end, so that end is filled in from the germline J gene. The rearrangement uses TRBV2 and TRBJ2-5, with D hard to call. Trimming removed 8 bases at V and 0 bases at J, with 10 bases between. The CDR3 totals 13 residues. The germline gives CDR1 SNHLY, CDR2 FYNNEI. CDR3 sequence reads: CASGQDYQETQYF. The sequenced CDR3 bases are TGTGCCAGCGGCCAGGATTACCAAGAGACC.

Comment on this clone: The DNA ends 3 residues before the CDR3 does, and the rest of the CDR3 is filled in from the germline J gene. The chain recombines TRBV19 with TRBJ1-5, with TRBD1 as a possible D gene (6 bases). The V gene lost 6 bases and the J gene lost 7 bases, with 10 bases spanning the gap. CDR3 size: 12 residues. The germline V gene encodes CDR1 LNHDA and CDR2 SQIVND (reference sequence). The chain's CDR3 is CASRQGFQPQHF. Partial CDR3 DNA: TGTGCCAGTAGGCAGGGGTTCCAGCCC.

This CDR3 reads CASSLAGELDNEQFF. Partial CDR3 DNA: TGTGCCAGCAGCCTAGCGGGAGAATTGGACAATGAG. This chain uses TRBV12-3 or TRBV12-4 with TRBJ2-1; TRBD2 aligns across 10 bases. From the germline J gene comes the end of the CDR3, since the read stops 3 residues before it. The trim removed 6 bases at V and 5 bases at J, leaving 7 bases unmatched. The CDR3 is made up of 15 amino acids.

As for this clone: The read stops 3 residues short of the end of the CDR3; the missing end is completed from the germline J gene. The chain links TRBV10-1 to TRBJ2-7; 7 nucleotides agree with TRBD1. Per the germline V gene, CDR1 is WNHNN and CDR2 is SYGVQD (reference sequence). The length of the CDR3 is 17 residues. J lost 6 bases, V lost 3 bases, and 17 bases had no gene match. CDR3 amino acids: CASSDSTVTGVPFEQYF. Partial CDR3 DNA: TGCGCCAGCAGTGATTCTACAGTAACAGGGGTGCCATTCGAG.

About this clone itself: The sequenced fragment ends 3 residues before the CDR3 boundary, so the rest is inferred from the germline J gene. This sequence joins TRBV10-1 and TRBJ2-3, with D tentatively TRBD1 or TRBD2 (5 bases each). This CDR3 has 13 residues. CDR1 is WNHNN, CDR2 SYGVQD, per germline (reference sequence). CDR3 sequence reads: CASSEGVGETQYF. The CDR3 DNA, read in part, is TGCGCCAGCAGTGAAGGGGTGGGAGAGACG.

Details on this clone: Read sequence stops 3 residues before the CDR3 end, and the germline J gene provides the missing end. The chain links TRBV6-1 to TRBJ2-2; D is uncertain. V was clipped by 2 bases and J by 2 bases, with 12 bases between them. This CDR3 is 16 amino acids long. In germline, CDR1 is MNHNS, CDR2 SASEGT. This chain's CDR3 is CASSEFGRFNTGELFF. The DNA read from the CDR3 is TGTGCCAGCAGTGAATTTGGCAGGTTCAACACCGGGGAG.